This TCR beta chain stems from a study of PD-1 blockade in classical Hodgkin lymphoma. TCRdb's copy holds only in-frame clones and misses some; the assay was immunoSEQ multiplex PCR. This table holds about 20,000 clones, roughly four fifths found once. After autologous stem cell transplantation all patients relapsed, and prior brentuximab vedotin exposure differed between cohorts. Germline V CDR1 and CDR2: SGHDT, YYEEEE. The CDR3 sequence is 15 residues long. Trimming removed 3 bases at V and 7 bases at J, with 16 bases between. In the case of this clone: The antigen remains undetermined.

Broader study findings: Excluded were patients who started nivolumab under 1 year after ASCT, a group that had lower diversity. CD4+ TCR diversity, unlike CD8+, climbed significantly by C4D1. It was among complete responders that baseline diversity resembled that of newly diagnosed patients.

V gene TRBV5-6 combines with J gene TRBJ2-2; D gene unclear. The clonotype was recovered from a human donor with classical Hodgkin lymphoma. The specimen comprised peripheral blood mononuclear cells (PBMCs), sampled before the second cycle of nivolumab. This CDR3 reads CASSSGRIVIGELFF. CDR3 DNA: TGTGCCAGCAGCTCTGGACGGATCGTCATCGGGGAGCTGTTTTTT.